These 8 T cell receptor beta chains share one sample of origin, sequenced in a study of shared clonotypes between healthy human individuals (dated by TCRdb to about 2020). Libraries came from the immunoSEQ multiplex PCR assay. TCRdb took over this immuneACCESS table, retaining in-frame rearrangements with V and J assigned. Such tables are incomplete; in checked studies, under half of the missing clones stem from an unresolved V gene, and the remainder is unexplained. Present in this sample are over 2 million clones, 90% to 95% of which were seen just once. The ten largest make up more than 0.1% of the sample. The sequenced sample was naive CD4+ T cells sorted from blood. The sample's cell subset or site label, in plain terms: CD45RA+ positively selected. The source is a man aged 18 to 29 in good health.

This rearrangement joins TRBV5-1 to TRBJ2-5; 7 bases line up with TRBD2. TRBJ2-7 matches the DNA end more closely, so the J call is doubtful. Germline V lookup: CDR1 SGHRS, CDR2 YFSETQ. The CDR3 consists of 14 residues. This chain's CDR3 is CASSFSGVAYEQYF. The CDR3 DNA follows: TGCGCCAGCAGCTTCAGCGGGGTTGCCTACGAGCAGTACTTC.

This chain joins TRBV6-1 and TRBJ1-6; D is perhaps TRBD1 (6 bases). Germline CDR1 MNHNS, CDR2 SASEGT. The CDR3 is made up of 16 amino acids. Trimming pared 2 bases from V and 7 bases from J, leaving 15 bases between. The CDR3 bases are TGTGCCAGCAGTGAAAAGGGGGATTTGGGGAATTCACCCCTCCACTTT. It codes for CASSEKGDLGNSPLHF.

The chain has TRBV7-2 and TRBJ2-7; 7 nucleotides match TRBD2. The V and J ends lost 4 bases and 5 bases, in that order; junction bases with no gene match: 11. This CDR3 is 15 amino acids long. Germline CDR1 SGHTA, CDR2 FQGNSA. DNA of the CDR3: TGTGCCAGCAGCTCCCAGCCCGGCGGGAGTAACGAGCAGTACTTC. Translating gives CASSSQPGGSNEQYF. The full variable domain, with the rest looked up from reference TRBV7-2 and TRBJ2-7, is GAGVSQSPSNKVTEKGKDVELRCDPISGHTALYWYRQSLGQGLEFLIYFQGNSAPDKSGLPSDRFSAERTGGSVSTLTIQRTQQEDSAVYLCASSSQPGGSNEQYFGPGTRLTVT.

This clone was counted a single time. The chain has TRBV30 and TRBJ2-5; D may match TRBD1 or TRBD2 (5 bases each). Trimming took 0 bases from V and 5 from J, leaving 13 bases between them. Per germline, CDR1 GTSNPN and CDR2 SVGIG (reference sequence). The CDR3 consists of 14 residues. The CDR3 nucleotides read TGTGCCTGGAGTGTACTAGGCAGGGAGGAGACCCAGTACTTC. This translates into CAWSVLGREETQYF.

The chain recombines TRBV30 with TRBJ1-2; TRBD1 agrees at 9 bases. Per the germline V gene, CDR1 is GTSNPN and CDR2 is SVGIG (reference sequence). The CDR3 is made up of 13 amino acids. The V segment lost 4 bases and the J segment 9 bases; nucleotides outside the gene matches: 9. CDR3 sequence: CAWTEGQGFRYTF. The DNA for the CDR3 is TGTGCCTGGACCGAGGGACAGGGTTTCCGCTACACCTTC. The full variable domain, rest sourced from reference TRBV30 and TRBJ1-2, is SQTIHQWPATLVQPVGSPLSLECTVEGTSNPNLYWYRQAAGRGLQLLFYSVGIGQISSEVPQNLSASRPQDRQFILSSKKLLLSDSGFYLCAWTEGQGFRYTFGSGTRLTVV.

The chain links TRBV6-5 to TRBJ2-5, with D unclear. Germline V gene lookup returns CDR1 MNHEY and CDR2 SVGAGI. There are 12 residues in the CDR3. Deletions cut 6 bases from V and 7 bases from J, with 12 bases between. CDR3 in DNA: TGTGCCAGCAGCGACCCCCTCGGGACCCAGTACTTC. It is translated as CASSDPLGTQYF.

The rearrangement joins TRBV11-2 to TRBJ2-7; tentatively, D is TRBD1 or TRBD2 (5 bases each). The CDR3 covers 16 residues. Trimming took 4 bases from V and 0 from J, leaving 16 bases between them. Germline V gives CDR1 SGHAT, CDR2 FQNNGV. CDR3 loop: CASSYHIDGGSYEQYF. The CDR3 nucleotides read TGTGCCAGCAGCTATCATATAGATGGGGGCTCCTACGAGCAGTACTTC.

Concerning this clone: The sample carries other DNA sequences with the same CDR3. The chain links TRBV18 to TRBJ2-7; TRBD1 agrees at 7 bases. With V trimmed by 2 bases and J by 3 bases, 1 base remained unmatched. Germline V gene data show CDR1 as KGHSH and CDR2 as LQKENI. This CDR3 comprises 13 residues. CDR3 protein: CASSPAGGYEQYF. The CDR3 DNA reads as TGTGCCAGCTCACCAGCAGGGGGCTACGAGCAGTACTTC.